This T cell receptor (beta chain) was identified in a study of cytomegalovirus exposure and HLA in healthy donors. This clone turned up a few times. Its antigen is as yet unknown. Data came from immunoSEQ multiplex PCR; TCRdb stores just in-frame clones and leaves some out. The sample includes 170,000 or so clones, about 80% of them seen just once. There are 19 residues in the CDR3. V lost 4 bases to trimming and J lost 7 bases, with 28 bases between them. Germline CDR1 MNHEY, CDR2 SMNVEV (reference sequence). Study-level findings and limits: A list of 150 to 200 TCR beta chains associated with cytomegalovirus was given. In vitro testing confirmed three CMV-associated chains as specific for CMV antigens.

V is TRBV27 and J is TRBJ1-4; D may be TRBD1 (5 bases). The specimen sequenced was PBMCs. This receptor was obtained from a woman in her late teens or twenties in good health and CMV-seropositive. In nucleotides, the CDR3 is TGTGCCAGCAGTTCCCAGCAGCCGTTAGGGGTCCTACCGGGTGAAAAACTGTTTTTT. Translated, it gives CASSSQQPLGVLPGEKLFF. Full variable domain (remainder filled in from reference TRBV27 and TRBJ1-4): EAQVTQNPRYLITVTGKKLTVTCSQNMNHEYMSWYRQDPGLGLRQIYYSMNVEVTDKGDVPEGYKVSRKEKRNFPLILESPSPNQTSLYFCASSSQQPLGVLPGEKLFFGSGTQLSVL.